This TCR beta chain was captured by sequencing in a study of control samples from healthy donors and cancer patients. Trimming pared 4 bases from V and 6 bases from J, leaving 12 bases between. The CDR3 runs 14 residues. Germline values: CDR1 SGHDN, CDR2 FVKESK. Using immunoSEQ multiplex PCR, the repertoire was profiled, and TCRdb retains in-frame clones only, with some absent. The data contain 73,000 or so clones, more than 85% of them singletons. The sample comprised blood. The rearrangement joins TRBV14 to TRBJ2-2; a possible D gene is TRBD1 (6 bases). This TCR derives from a woman between 50 and 59 years old in good health. This chain's CDR3 is CASSPIQGPGELFF. CDR3 coding DNA: TGTGCCAGCAGCCCTATACAGGGTCCCGGGGAGCTGTTTTTT.